This T cell receptor (beta chain) was sequenced for a study of early T cells in non-severe SARS-CoV-2 infection. Germline V gene sequence: CDR1 LNHNV, CDR2 YYDKDF (reference sequence). The CDR3 is 17 residues long. After removal of 1 base from V and 7 bases from J, the junction contained 11 bases not matched to a gene. This clonotype occurred a few times. TCRdb re-derived calls from the 5' RACE reads in MiXCR, one entry per CDR3 protein. The data show more than 85,000 distinct CDR3 sequences, around 17% seen once. The chain recombines TRBV15 with TRBJ2-1, with TRBD2 matching 9 bases. This TCR was recovered from an adult who was a healthcare worker with PCR-confirmed SARS-CoV-2 infection or an uninfected control (not recorded which). Sequenced input: whole blood. Here the CDR3 reads CATSRGVGTSPGNEQFF. As DNA, the CDR3 is TGTGCCACCAGCAGAGGAGTTGGGACTAGCCCTGGGAATGAGCAGTTCTTC.